Listed below are T cell receptor beta chains from one sample, sequenced in a study of cytomegalovirus exposure and HLA in healthy donors. TCRdb keeps only in-frame clones here, not all; method: immunoSEQ multiplex PCR. The table lists about 64,000 clones, around four fifths of them singletons, with more than 4.5% in the top ten. The sample comprised PBMCs. The receptors come from a male donor in good health and CMV-seropositive. CDR3s include the opening cysteine and the closing phenylalanine or tryptophan. A D gene is named only where the DNA matches it firmly. Only part of the rows carry a size: once, few, many, or a class if the clone is expanded.

cdr3_aa cdr3_nt j_call v_call clone_size d_call
CASSPVFSSGNTIYF TGTGCCAGCTCACCAGTGTTTAGCTCTGGAAACACCATATATTTT TRBJ1-3 TRBV18 . .
CASSWAGDNTEAFF TGCGCCAGCAGCTGGGCCGGGGATAACACTGAAGCTTTCTTT TRBJ1-1 TRBV5-1 few .
CASSLARINYGGLIYEQYF TGTGCCAGCAGCTTAGCGCGTATCAATTACGGGGGACTGATCTACGAGCAGTACTTC TRBJ2-7 TRBV7-9 . .
CASSLNGYEQYF TGTGCCAGCAGTTTAAACGGCTACGAGCAGTACTTC TRBJ2-7 TRBV27 . .
CASSRAGADLWDTQYF TGTGCCAGCAGCCGAGCGGGGGCAGATCTTTGGGATACGCAGTATTTT TRBJ2-3 TRBV5-5 . TRBD2
CAISPGTGGITEAFF TGTGCCATCAGCCCCGGGACAGGGGGGATCACTGAAGCTTTCTTT TRBJ1-1 TRBV10-3 few TRBD1
CAWSLGQGIQPQHF TGTGCCTGGAGTCTCGGACAGGGCATTCAGCCCCAGCATTTT TRBJ1-5 TRBV30 . TRBD1
CASSPRPIGGQDGYTF TGTGCCAGCAGTCCCCGGCCCATTGGGGGCCAGGATGGCTACACCTTC TRBJ1-2 TRBV27 . .
CASSLFSSNPQYF TGTGCCAGCAGCTTGTTTTCGAGCAACCCCCAGTACTTC TRBJ2-5 TRBV5-6 . .
CASSLGGEGYGYTF TGTGCCAGCAGCTTGGGAGGGGAGGGCTATGGCTACACCTTC TRBJ1-2 TRBV7-9 . .
CASSAWTGGDGYTF TGTGCCAGCAGTGCCTGGACAGGGGGCGATGGCTACACCTTC TRBJ1-2 TRBV2 . TRBD1
CASSPEMWGYPYEQYF TGTGCCAGTAGTCCAGAAATGTGGGGCTATCCCTACGAGCAGTACTTC TRBJ2-7 TRBV19 . .
CASSLGLGETYGYTF TGTGCCAGCAGTTTAGGGTTAGGGGAAACTTATGGCTACACCTTC TRBJ1-2 TRBV28 . .
CASSPVPGQGTNTEAFF TGTGCCAGCAGCCCCGTCCCGGGACAGGGAACGAACACTGAAGCTTTCTTT TRBJ1-1 TRBV7-2 . TRBD1
CAWSVSGTDTQYF TGTGCCTGGAGTGTATCGGGTACAGATACGCAGTATTTT TRBJ2-3 TRBV30 . .
CASSFFAGHNEQFF TGTGCCAGCAGCTTTTTTGCGGGCCACAATGAGCAGTTCTTC TRBJ2-1 TRBV5-4 once .
CASSRSLAGPYNEQFF TGTGCCAGCAGCCGGAGTCTGGCGGGCCCCTACAATGAGCAGTTCTTC TRBJ2-1 TRBV9 . .
CASSQDMSGGAEDEQFF TGCGCCAGCAGCCAAGACATGAGCGGGGGGGCCGAGGATGAGCAGTTCTTC TRBJ2-1 TRBV4-1 few TRBD2
CASSLVPGGQETQYF TGTGCCAGCAGCTTAGTTCCAGGGGGGCAAGAGACCCAGTACTTC TRBJ2-5 TRBV11-2 . .
CAISESTVGRHGYTF TGTGCCATCAGTGAGTCGACTGTAGGGAGGCATGGCTACACCTTC TRBJ1-2 TRBV10-3 few .
CASKSGTTYTGELFF TGTGCCAGCAAAAGCGGGACTACCTACACCGGGGAGCTGTTTTTT TRBJ2-2 TRBV6-5 few TRBD2
CASSFSGTSTDTQYF TGCGCCAGCAGCTTTAGCGGGACTAGCACAGATACGCAGTATTTT TRBJ2-3 TRBV5-1 . TRBD2
CASSLGGQFTDTQYF TGTGCCAGCAGCTTAGGGGGACAGTTCACAGATACGCAGTATTTT TRBJ2-3 TRBV7-9 . TRBD1
CASSTGTGYVNTEAFF TGTGCCAGCAGCACCGGGACAGGGTATGTGAACACTGAAGCTTTCTTT TRBJ1-1 TRBV9 . TRBD1
CASSFGGGNEQFF TGTGCCAGCAGCTTTGGGGGGGGGAATGAGCAGTTCTTC TRBJ2-1 TRBV5-6 . TRBD2
CAISESLRTGKGEQYF TGTGCCATCAGTGAGTCCTTGAGGACAGGGAAGGGCGAGCAGTACTTC TRBJ2-7 TRBV10-3 few TRBD1
CASSVGAGNQPQHF TGTGCCAGCAGCGTAGGGGCGGGGAATCAGCCCCAGCATTTT TRBJ1-5 TRBV9 . .
CAISGRGQANTSYEQYF TGTGCCATCAGTGGTCGGGGACAGGCCAATACCTCCTACGAGCAGTACTTC TRBJ2-7 TRBV10-3 . TRBD1
CASSLEGGGVRSYNEQFF TGTGCCAGCAGCTTAGAAGGCGGGGGGGTTCGCTCCTACAATGAGCAGTTCTTC TRBJ2-1 TRBV7-9 once TRBD2
CSVLWDTQETQYF TGCAGCGTCCTTTGGGACACCCAAGAGACCCAGTACTTC TRBJ2-5 TRBV29-1 . .
CASSFGVTGEENTIYF TGTGCCAGCAGTTTCGGAGTGACAGGGGAAGAAAACACCATATATTTT TRBJ1-3 TRBV6-5 . TRBD1
CASSLQRDTQETQYF TGCGCCAGCAGCCTCCAACGGGACACTCAAGAGACCCAGTACTTC TRBJ2-5 TRBV5-1 . .
CASSQMLAGPAYF TGTGCCAGCAGCCAAATGCTAGCGGGCCCTGCGTACTTC TRBJ2-7 TRBV5-4 . TRBD2
CASSLAGNTGELFF TGTGCCAGCAGCTTAGCCGGGAACACCGGGGAGCTGTTTTTT TRBJ2-2 TRBV7-9 . .
CATSRGMAGSGYEQYF TGTGCCACCAGCAGAGGAATGGCAGGTAGCGGGTACGAGCAGTACTTC TRBJ2-7 TRBV15 . TRBD2
CATSSEPKGKQYF TGTGCCACCAGCAGTGAGCCAAAGGGGAAGCAGTACTTC TRBJ2-7 TRBV15 . .
CASSLGQGSYGYTF TGCGCCAGCAGCCTGGGACAGGGGTCCTATGGCTACACCTTC TRBJ1-2 TRBV4-3 . TRBD1
CASSPTGRGNTIYF TGTGCCAGCAGCCCGACAGGGCGGGGAAACACCATATATTTT TRBJ1-3 TRBV7-6 few TRBD1
CSCPGGRFEAFF TGCAGCTGTCCGGGGGGGCGGTTTGAAGCTTTCTTT TRBJ1-1 TRBV29-1 few .
CASSLPTGTSGNTIYF TGCGCCAGCAGCTTACCGACAGGGACATCTGGAAACACCATATATTTT TRBJ1-3 TRBV5-1 . TRBD1
CASSSRQGKDQPQHF TGCGCCAGCAGCTCAAGACAGGGAAAGGACCAGCCCCAGCATTTT TRBJ1-5 TRBV4-1 few TRBD1
CASRSGTGDNSPLHF TGTGCCAGCAGGTCCGGGACAGGGGACAATTCACCCCTCCACTTT TRBJ1-6 TRBV6-5 . TRBD1
CASSFSLSYTF TGTGCCAGCAGCTTTTCCTTAAGCTACACCTTC TRBJ1-2 TRBV7-9 few .
CASSLSQRGLTDTQYF TGCGCCAGCAGCTTGTCCCAGCGGGGACTCACAGATACGCAGTATTTT TRBJ2-3 TRBV5-1 once TRBD2
CASSVSGNSGNTIYF TGTGCCAGCAGTGTTTCGGGGAACTCTGGAAACACCATATATTTT TRBJ1-3 TRBV6-1 once .
CASSRGTLAGEGETQYF TGCGCCAGCAGCCGAGGAACTTTAGCGGGGGAGGGAGAGACCCAGTACTTC TRBJ2-5 TRBV4-3 . TRBD2
CASSSIATGVRDTEAFF TGCGCCAGCAGCTCCATTGCCACCGGCGTTCGGGACACTGAAGCTTTCTTT TRBJ1-1 TRBV5-1 few .
CASSENGQGWGEQYF TGTGCCAGCAGTGAAAACGGACAGGGGTGGGGCGAGCAGTACTTC TRBJ2-7 TRBV2 . TRBD1
CASRPGQGSEQYF TGTGCCAGCAGACCCGGACAGGGTTCCGAGCAGTACTTC TRBJ2-7 TRBV2 . TRBD1
CASSPLAAGTEAFF TGTGCCAGCAGCCCGTTGGCTGCGGGCACTGAAGCTTTCTTT TRBJ1-1 TRBV14 . .
CASSLQGAPNSPLHF TGTGCCAGCAGCCTACAGGGGGCCCCTAATTCACCCCTCCACTTT TRBJ1-6 TRBV7-6 once TRBD1
CASSIAGLNTEAFF TGTGCCAGTAGTATTGCAGGGTTGAACACTGAAGCTTTCTTT TRBJ1-1 TRBV19 . .
CASSLYRRQVRNQPQHF TGTGCCAGCAGTCTCTACCGCCGACAGGTCCGCAATCAGCCCCAGCATTTT TRBJ1-5 TRBV9 . .
CASSQDWRGVLFNGYTF TGTGCCAGCAGCCAAGATTGGCGGGGGGTCCTATTTAACGGCTACACCTTC TRBJ1-2 TRBV4-2 . .
CASSLGAGGEQFF TGCGCCAGCAGCCTGGGGGCGGGGGGTGAGCAGTTCTTC TRBJ2-1 TRBV4-3 . TRBD2
CSVWGQEPTYEQYF TGCAGCGTCTGGGGACAGGAGCCCACCTACGAGCAGTACTTC TRBJ2-7 TRBV29-1 . TRBD1